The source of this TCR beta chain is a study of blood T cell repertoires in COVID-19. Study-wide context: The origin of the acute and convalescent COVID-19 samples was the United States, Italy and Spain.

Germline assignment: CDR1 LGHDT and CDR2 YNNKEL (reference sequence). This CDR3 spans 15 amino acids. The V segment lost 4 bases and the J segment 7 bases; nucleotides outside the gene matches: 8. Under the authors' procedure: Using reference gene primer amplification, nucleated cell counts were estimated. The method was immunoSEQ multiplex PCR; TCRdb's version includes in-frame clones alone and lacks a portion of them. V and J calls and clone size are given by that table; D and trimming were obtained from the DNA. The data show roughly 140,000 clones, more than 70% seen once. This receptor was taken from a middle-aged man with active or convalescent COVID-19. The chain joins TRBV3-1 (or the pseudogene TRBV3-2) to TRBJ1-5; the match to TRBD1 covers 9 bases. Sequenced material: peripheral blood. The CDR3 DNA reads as TGTGCCAGCAGCCCGATACAGGGGGCTGGACAGCCCCAGCATTTT. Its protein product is CASSPIQGAGQPQHF.